The clone carrying this TCR beta chain was detected many times. Its antigen is undetermined. The cDNA came from 5'RACE with 10-nucleotide random UMIs. TCRdb used MiXCR to reprocess the 5' RACE reads, holding one entry per CDR3 protein. The profile covers fewer than 80,000 distinct CDR3 sequences, with under 5.5% appearing a single time and around 3.5% taken by the ten largest. The CDR3 consists of 15 residues. Trimming removed 4 bases from V and 6 bases from J; junction bases left unmatched: 10. Germline lookup yields CDR1 DFQATT and CDR2 SNEGSKA (reference sequence). PBMCs numbering 2 million and stored at -80 C yielded the unsorted libraries. The entry originates in a study of neurological immune-mediated disorders. Findings of the study overall: Patients with HTLV-1-associated myelopathy had the highest level of TCR clonal expansion, whereas patients with multiple sclerosis had the lowest level, falling beneath the level found in healthy controls. The multiple sclerosis repertoire cluster had no clinical or MRI correlate.

The source is a woman aged 45 to 65 with multiple sclerosis. The chain is built from TRBV20-1 and TRBJ1-4, with TRBD1 matching over 8 bases. The specimen sequenced was PBMCs. The DNA of the CDR3 is TGCAGTGCTAAGCAGGGGGCGGCCTCCTATGAAAAACTGTTTTTT. It is translated as CSAKQGAASYEKLFF.